This T cell receptor (beta chain) originates from a study of OX40 agonist ivuxolimab in advanced cancers. Whole-study context: Treatment of patients was with ivuxolimab, an agonistic anti-OX40 (CD134) antibody. Patient treatment consisted of intravenous ivuxolimab administration every 2 weeks at 0.01 to 10 mg/kg.

Sequencing was performed with immunoSEQ multiplex PCR; in TCRdb, only in-frame clones are kept and a portion is missing. The data show some 130,000 clones, around 93% seen once. CDR1 and CDR2 from the germline V gene are SGHRS and YFSETQ. Trimming stripped 5 bases from V and 2 bases from J, with 14 bases between. This CDR3 has 15 amino acids. Study conclusions and caveats: Specificity for antigen went undetermined in the expanded peripheral T cells. Expanded clones were, on average, more numerous among CD8+ T cells than CD4+.

Of note for this clone: What it binds is not known.

The sequence was collected from an adult with an advanced solid tumor such as melanoma, head and neck, liver or kidney cancer. Sequenced here: CD4+ or CD8+ T cells sorted from blood, sampled in a trial of the OX40 agonist ivuxolimab. The V gene is TRBV5-1, the J gene TRBJ1-5; D uncertain. The chain's CDR3 is CASSSDGVGNQPQHF. In nucleotides, the CDR3 is TGCGCCAGCAGTTCCGATGGGGTTGGCAATCAGCCCCAGCATTTT.